The 12 T cell receptor beta chains presented below share a single source sample, sequenced in a study of blood T cell repertoires in COVID-19. Profiled with immunoSEQ multiplex PCR; TCRdb holds only in-frame clones, not every one. The sample consists of approximately 30,000 clones, roughly 80% of them appearing once. The sample taken for sequencing was peripheral blood. All receptors derive from a man aged 65 to 85 with acute or convalescent COVID-19.

The chain uses TRBV12-5 and TRBJ2-1, with 11 positions matching TRBD2. CDR3 length: 15 residues. The germline CDR1 and CDR2 sequences are LGHNT and FRNRAP. V lost 4 bases and J lost 8; bases outside the gene matches: 7. Here the CDR3 DNA reads TGTGCTAGTGGTTCACTAGCGGGAGCGGTTGATGAGCAGTTCTTC. Translated: CASGSLAGAVDEQFF.

The chain recombines TRBV11-1 with TRBJ2-1; 12 positions match TRBD2. Germline assignment: CDR1 SGHAT and CDR2 FQDESV (reference sequence). Germline trimming cut 5 bases from V and 8 bases from J; bases unmatched to any gene: 7. The CDR3 runs 15 residues. The CDR3 DNA sequence: TGTGCCAGCAGCCTCAGGACTAGCGGGATATATGAGCAGTTCTTC. Translating gives CASSLRTSGIYEQFF. Using reference TRBV11-1 and TRBJ2-1 for the parts outside the CDR3, the full variable domain is EAEVAQSPRYKITEKSQAVAFWCDPISGHATLYWYRQILGQGPELLVQFQDESVVDDSQLPKDRFSAERLKGVDSTLKIQPAELGDSAMYLCASSLRTSGIYEQFFGPGTRLTVL.

The rearrangement links TRBV29-1 to TRBJ2-7; 12 bases fit TRBD2. The V and J ends lost 7 bases and 0 bases, in that order; junction bases with no gene match: 10. Looked up from germline, CDR1 is SQVTM and CDR2 is ANQGSEA. The CDR3 covers 16 residues. The CDR3 bases are TGCAGCGCAACCGGGACTAGCGGGCGCGCCTCCTACGAGCAGTACTTC. The encoded protein is CSATGTSGRASYEQYF.

The V call is TRBV7-2, the J call TRBJ2-3; D is perhaps TRBD2 (5 bases). Germline CDR1 is SGHTA and CDR2 is FQGNSA. V lost 6 bases and J lost 2, with 15 bases in between. The CDR3 is made up of 15 amino acids. The CDR3 loop reads CASRPGPGNTDTQYF. CDR3 in DNA: TGTGCCAGCAGACCTGGCCCGGGGAACACAGATACGCAGTATTTT.

This clone appeared once. V gene TRBV7-2 combines with J gene TRBJ1-2; D may be TRBD1 (6 bases). Germline V gene lookup returns CDR1 SGHTA and CDR2 FQGNSA. The V gene lost 2 bases and the J gene lost 5 bases, with 12 bases spanning the gap. The CDR3 has 14 residues. The CDR3 here is CASSLSTGVYGYTF. CDR3 bases: TGTGCCAGCAGCTTATCGACAGGAGTATATGGCTACACCTTC. Full variable domain (missing parts from reference TRBV7-2 and TRBJ1-2): GAGVSQSPSNKVTEKGKDVELRCDPISGHTALYWYRQSLGQGLEFLIYFQGNSAPDKSGLPSDRFSAERTGGSVSTLTIQRTQQEDSAVYLCASSLSTGVYGYTFGSGTRLTVV.

The chain couples TRBV15 to TRBJ2-7; D is undetermined. Trimming removed 2 bases from V and 5 bases from J, with 7 bases in between. Looked up from germline, CDR1 is LNHNV and CDR2 is YYDKDF (reference sequence). This CDR3 is built from 12 residues. The CDR3: CATSRNEDEQYF. The CDR3 bases are TGTGCCACCAGCAGAAATGAGGACGAGCAGTACTTC.

This rearrangement joins TRBV7-2 to TRBJ2-5; 11 bases line up with TRBD2. Germline V gene sequence: CDR1 SGHTA, CDR2 FQGNSA. With V trimmed by 3 bases and J by 5 bases, 5 bases remained unmatched. The CDR3 has 15 amino acids. The CDR3 is CASSFFVAGGETQYF. The CDR3 region has the DNA TGTGCCAGCAGCTTCTTCGTAGCGGGAGGGGAGACCCAGTACTTC.

V usage is TRBV12-3 or TRBV12-4 and J usage is TRBJ2-1; D unclear. This CDR3 region has 11 residues. Trimming removed 6 bases at V and 3 bases at J, with 3 bases between. The CDR3 sequence: CASRYYNEQFF. The CDR3 nucleotides read TGTGCCAGCAGGTACTACAATGAGCAGTTCTTC.

The chain recombines TRBV28 with TRBJ1-2, with a weak D call TRBD1 (5 bases). The CDR3 loop spans 14 amino acids. V was cut by 6 bases and J by 1 base, with 12 bases left in between. Germline CDR1 reads MDHEN; CDR2 reads SYDVKM. The chain's CDR3 is CASRIGGGNYGYTF. CDR3 in DNA: TGTGCCAGCAGGATTGGGGGGGGTAACTATGGCTACACCTTC.

This clone came up once. This chain joins TRBV6-2 or TRBV6-3 and TRBJ2-1; 8 bases fit TRBD2. Germline CDR1 and CDR2: MNHEY and SVGEGT. The J segment lost 9 bases and the V segment lost 5 bases, leaving 9 bases of the junction unmatched. The CDR3 sequence is 14 residues long. As DNA, the CDR3 is TGTGCCAGCAGTCTCGGACTAGCTAGGAGTGAGCAGTTCTTC. As protein: CASSLGLARSEQFF.

CDR3 in DNA: TGTGCCAGCAGCCGCAGACAGCCGCCCTACGAGCAGTACTTC. Protein product: CASSRRQPPYEQYF. The V call is TRBV11-1, the J call TRBJ2-7; a weak D match, TRBD1 (5 bases). The CDR3 is 14 amino acids. The V gene's germline CDR1 is SGHAT and CDR2 FQDESV (reference sequence). Trimming cost V 5 bases and J 2 bases, with 13 bases left between them. Full variable domain (outside the CDR3, taken from reference TRBV11-1 and TRBJ2-7): EAEVAQSPRYKITEKSQAVAFWCDPISGHATLYWYRQILGQGPELLVQFQDESVVDDSQLPKDRFSAERLKGVDSTLKIQPAELGDSAMYLCASSRRQPPYEQYFGPGTRLTVT.

This clone was counted only a few times. The chain carries TRBV21-1 and TRBJ1-2; the D call in the table, TRBD1, was not verified against the DNA. TRBV21-1 is labeled a pseudogene. CDR3 length equals 16 residues. The CDR3 DNA reads as TGTGCCAGCAAAGAGAGACAGGGGGTCACCAACTATGGCTACACCTTC. Amino acid sequence: CASKERQGVTNYGYTF.